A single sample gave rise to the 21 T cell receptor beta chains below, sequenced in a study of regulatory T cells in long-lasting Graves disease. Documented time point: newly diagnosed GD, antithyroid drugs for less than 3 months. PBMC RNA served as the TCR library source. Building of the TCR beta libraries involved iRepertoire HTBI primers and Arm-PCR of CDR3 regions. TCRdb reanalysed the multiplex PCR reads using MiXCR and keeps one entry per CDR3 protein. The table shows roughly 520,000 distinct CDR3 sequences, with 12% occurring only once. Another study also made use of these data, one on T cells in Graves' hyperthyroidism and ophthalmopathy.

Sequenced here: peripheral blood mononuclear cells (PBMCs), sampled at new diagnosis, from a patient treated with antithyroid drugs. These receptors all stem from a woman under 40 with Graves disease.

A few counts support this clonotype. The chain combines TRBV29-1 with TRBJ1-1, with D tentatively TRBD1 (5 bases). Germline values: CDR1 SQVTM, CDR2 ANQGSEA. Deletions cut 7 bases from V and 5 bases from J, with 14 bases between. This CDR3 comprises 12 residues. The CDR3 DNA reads TGCAGCGCAGCACAGGTGAGGACTGAAGCTTTCTTT. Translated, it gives CSAAQVRTEAFF.

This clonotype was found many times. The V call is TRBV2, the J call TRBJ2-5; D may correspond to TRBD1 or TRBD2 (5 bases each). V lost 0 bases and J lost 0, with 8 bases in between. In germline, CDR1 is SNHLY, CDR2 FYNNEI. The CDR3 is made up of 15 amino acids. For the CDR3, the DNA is TGTGCCAGCAGTGAAGCGCCGGGACACCAAGAGACCCAGTACTTC. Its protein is CASSEAPGHQETQYF.

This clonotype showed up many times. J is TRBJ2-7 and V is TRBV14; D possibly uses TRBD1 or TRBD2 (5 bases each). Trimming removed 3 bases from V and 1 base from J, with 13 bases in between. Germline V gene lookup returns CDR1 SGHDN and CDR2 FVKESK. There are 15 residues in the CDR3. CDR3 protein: CASSHTGTASYEQYF. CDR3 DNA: TGTGCCAGCAGCCACACCGGGACGGCATCCTACGAGCAGTACTTC. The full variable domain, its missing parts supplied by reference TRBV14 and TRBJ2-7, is EAGVTQFPSHSVIEKGQTVTLRCDPISGHDNLYWYRRVMGKEIKFLLHFVKESKQDESGMPNNRFLAERTGGTYSTLKVQPAELEDSGVYFCASSHTGTASYEQYFGPGTRLTVT.

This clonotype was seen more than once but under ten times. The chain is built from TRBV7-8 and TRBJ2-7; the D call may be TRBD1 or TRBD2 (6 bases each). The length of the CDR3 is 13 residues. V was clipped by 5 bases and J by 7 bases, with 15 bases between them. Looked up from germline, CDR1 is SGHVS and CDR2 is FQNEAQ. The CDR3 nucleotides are TGTGCCAGCAGCAAGGGGGGACTCGGGGAGCAGTACTTC. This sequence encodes CASSKGGLGEQYF.

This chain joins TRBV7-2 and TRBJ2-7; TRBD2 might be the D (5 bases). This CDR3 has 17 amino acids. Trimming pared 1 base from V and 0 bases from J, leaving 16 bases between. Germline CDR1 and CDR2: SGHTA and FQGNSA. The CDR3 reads CASSLDVARITSYEQYF. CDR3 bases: TGTGCCAGCAGCTTAGATGTAGCGCGAATAACCTCCTACGAGCAGTACTTC.

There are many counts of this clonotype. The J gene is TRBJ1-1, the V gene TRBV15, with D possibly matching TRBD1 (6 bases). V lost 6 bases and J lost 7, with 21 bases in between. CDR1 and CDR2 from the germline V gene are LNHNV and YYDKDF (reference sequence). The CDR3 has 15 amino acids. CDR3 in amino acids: CATSASRGANDEAFF. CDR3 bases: TGTGCCACCAGTGCGAGCAGGGGAGCCAACGATGAAGCTTTCTTT. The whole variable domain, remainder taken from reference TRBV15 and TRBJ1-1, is DAMVIQNPRYQVTQFGKPVTLSCSQTLNHNVMYWYQQKSSQAPKLLFHYYDKDFNNEADTPDNFQSRRPNTSFCFLDIRSPGLGDTAMYLCATSASRGANDEAFFGQGTRLTVV.

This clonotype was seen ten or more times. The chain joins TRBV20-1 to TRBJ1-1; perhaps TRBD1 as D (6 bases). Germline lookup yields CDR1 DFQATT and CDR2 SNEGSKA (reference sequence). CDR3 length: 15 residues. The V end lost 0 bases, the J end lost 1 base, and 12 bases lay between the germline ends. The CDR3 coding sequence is TGCAGTGCTAGAGATCGGCTCAGGGGGAACACTGAAGCTTTCTTT. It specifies CSARDRLRGNTEAFF.

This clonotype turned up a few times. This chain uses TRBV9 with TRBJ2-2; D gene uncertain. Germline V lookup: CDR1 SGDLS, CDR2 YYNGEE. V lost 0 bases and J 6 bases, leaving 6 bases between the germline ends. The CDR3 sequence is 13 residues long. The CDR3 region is CASSVEVPGELFF. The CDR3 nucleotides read TGTGCCAGCAGCGTAGAGGTACCCGGGGAGCTGTTTTTT.

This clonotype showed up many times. In DNA, the CDR3 is TGTGCCATCAGTGAGTCTTATACGCAGTATTTT. Protein product: CAISESYTQYF. V gene TRBV10-3 combines with J gene TRBJ2-3, with D unresolved. V was cut by 0 bases and J by 7 bases, with 2 bases left in between. CDR3 length: 11 residues. Germline loops: CDR1 ENHRY, CDR2 SYGVKD.

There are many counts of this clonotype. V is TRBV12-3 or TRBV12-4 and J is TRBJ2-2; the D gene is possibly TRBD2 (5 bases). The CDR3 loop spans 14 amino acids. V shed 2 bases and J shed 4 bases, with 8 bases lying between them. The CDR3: CASSLIGVTGELFF. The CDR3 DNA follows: TGTGCCAGCAGTTTAATCGGGGTCACCGGGGAGCTGTTTTTT.

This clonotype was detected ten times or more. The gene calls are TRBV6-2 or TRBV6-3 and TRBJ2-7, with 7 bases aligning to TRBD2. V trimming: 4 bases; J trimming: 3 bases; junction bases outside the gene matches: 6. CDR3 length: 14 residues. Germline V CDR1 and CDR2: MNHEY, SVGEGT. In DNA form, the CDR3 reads TGTGCCAGCAGTTTACAGCGGGAAGTCTACGAGCAGTACTTC. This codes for CASSLQREVYEQYF.

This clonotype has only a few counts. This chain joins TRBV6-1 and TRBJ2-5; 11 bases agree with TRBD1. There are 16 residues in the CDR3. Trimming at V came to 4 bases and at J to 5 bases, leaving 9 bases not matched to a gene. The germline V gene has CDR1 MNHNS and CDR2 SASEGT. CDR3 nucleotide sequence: TGTGCCAGCAGTGCCGGACAGGGGGCACTCTGGGAGACCCAGTACTTC. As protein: CASSAGQGALWETQYF.

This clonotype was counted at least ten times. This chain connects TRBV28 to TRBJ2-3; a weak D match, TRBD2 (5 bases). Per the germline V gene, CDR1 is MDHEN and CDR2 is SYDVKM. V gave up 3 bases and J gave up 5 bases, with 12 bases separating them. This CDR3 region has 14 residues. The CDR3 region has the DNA TGTGCCAGCAGTTTCCTTACACTAGTAGATACGCAGTATTTT. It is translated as CASSFLTLVDTQYF.

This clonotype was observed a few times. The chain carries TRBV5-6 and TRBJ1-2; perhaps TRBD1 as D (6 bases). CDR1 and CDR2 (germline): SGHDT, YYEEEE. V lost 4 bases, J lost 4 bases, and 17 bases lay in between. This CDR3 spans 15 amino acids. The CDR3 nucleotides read TGTGCCAGCAGCACCATGTCGTGGGGGGCCTATGGCTACACCTTC. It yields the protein CASSTMSWGAYGYTF.

Here the CDR3 reads CASSLFLPSGIHEQYF. CDR3 nucleotides: TGTGCCAGCAGCTTATTCCTTCCTAGCGGGATACACGAGCAGTACTTC. The chain has TRBV7-3 and TRBJ2-7; 9 bases align to TRBD2. The germline V gene has CDR1 SGHTA and CDR2 FQGTGA. V shed 2 bases and J 5 bases; nucleotides not matched to a gene: 10. The CDR3 sequence is 16 residues long.

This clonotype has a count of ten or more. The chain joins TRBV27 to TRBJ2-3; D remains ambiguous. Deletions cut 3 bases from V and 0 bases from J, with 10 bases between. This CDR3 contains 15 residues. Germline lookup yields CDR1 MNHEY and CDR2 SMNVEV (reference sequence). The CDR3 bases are TGTGCCAGCAGTTTGGCGGAGTCTAGCACAGATACGCAGTATTTT. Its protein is CASSLAESSTDTQYF.

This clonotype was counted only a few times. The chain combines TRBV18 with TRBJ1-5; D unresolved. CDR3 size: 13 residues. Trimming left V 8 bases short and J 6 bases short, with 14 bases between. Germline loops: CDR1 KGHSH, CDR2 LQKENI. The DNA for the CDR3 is TGTGCCAGCAGCTTAGGCGCGGCTCAGCCCCAGCATTTT. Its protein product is CASSLGAAQPQHF.

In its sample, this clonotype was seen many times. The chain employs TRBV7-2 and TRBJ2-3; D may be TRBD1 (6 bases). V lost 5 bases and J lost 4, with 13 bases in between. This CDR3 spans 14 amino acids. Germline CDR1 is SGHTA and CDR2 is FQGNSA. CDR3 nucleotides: TGTGCCAGCAGCACCCGACAGGCATCAGATACGCAGTATTTT. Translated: CASSTRQASDTQYF.

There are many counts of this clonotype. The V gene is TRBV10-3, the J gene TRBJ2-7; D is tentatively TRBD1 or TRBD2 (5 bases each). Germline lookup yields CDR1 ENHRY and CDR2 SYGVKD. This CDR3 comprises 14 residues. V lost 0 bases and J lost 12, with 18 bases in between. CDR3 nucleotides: TGTGCCATCAGTGAGTCGTCGGACACGGGGAAACTGTACTTC. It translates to CAISESSDTGKLYF.

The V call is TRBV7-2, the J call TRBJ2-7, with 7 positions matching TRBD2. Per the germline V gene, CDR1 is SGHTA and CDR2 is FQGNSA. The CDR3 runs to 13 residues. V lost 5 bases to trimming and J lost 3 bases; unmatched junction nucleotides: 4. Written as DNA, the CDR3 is TGTGCCAGCAGCGGGGGGGTGTACTACGAGCAGTACTTC. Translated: CASSGGVYYEQYF. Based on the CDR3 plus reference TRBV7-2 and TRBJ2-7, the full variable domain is GAGVSQSPSNKVTEKGKDVELRCDPISGHTALYWYRQSLGQGLEFLIYFQGNSAPDKSGLPSDRFSAERTGGSVSTLTIQRTQQEDSAVYLCASSGGVYYEQYFGPGTRLTVT.

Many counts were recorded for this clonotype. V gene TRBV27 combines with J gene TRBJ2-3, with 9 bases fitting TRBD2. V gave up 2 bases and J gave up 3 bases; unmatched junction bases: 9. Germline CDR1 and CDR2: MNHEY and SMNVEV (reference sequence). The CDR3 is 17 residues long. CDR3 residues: CASSLLEHLAGTDTQYF. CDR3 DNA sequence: TGTGCCAGCAGTTTACTCGAGCACCTAGCGGGAACAGATACGCAGTATTTT.